This T cell receptor beta chain was sequenced in a study of cytomegalovirus exposure and HLA in healthy donors (TCRdb year 2017). The study in broad terms: A later analysis indicated that the 120 validation repertoires were generated on the platform also employed for the 700 or so repertoires of the first cohort. In addition to the first cohort of roughly 670 subjects, a separate validation cohort of approximately 110 different subjects was used. The study aimed to test whether cataloging public T cell receptors could reveal signatures of past pathogen exposure. The study combined high-throughput TCR immunosequencing, statistical association of individual TCRs with disease status, and machine learning to predict cytomegalovirus infection status. General findings and caveats noted by the study authors: It was suggested by the authors that the approach could potentially be generalized to other disease states and immunological phenotypes. The study listed around 160 TCR beta chains as associated with cytomegalovirus. Most TCR sequences were observed very rarely across donors, whereas some public TCRs were present in many individuals. In a later analysis, TCRs clustered in the first cohort were found to also tend to co-occur in the 120 or so validation repertoires, with around 94% of cluster scores above 0. A later analysis had no HLA typing for the validation cohort, so co-occurrence there was scored across all 120 repertoires. In vitro tests confirmed that a few of the cytomegalovirus-associated TCR beta chains recognize cytomegalovirus antigens. The classifier was reported to diagnose cytomegalovirus status with high specificity and sensitivity in both the original cohort and the validation cohort.

As to this clone: Its antigen is still unknown. No much larger clone is present one base from it, and per-base qualities are unavailable.

The donors were included in the validation cohort of roughly 120 subjects, a group kept apart from the approximately 670-subject first cohort. The library was generated by the immunoSEQ multiplex PCR assay. On the authors' methods: A statistical classification framework was built to diagnose cytomegalovirus status from the catalog of TCR beta chain sequences. The immuneACCESS repertoire file appears here via TCRdb, limited to in-frame rearrangements. These files lack a portion of the clones; in checked studies, under half of the deficit traces to unresolved V genes, and the cause of the others is not known. The DNA was the basis for D and trimming; V, J and clone size are from that table. The sample table shows approximately 230,000 clones, and about 88% are seen once. The top ten constitute around 13% of the sample. The V and J ends are trimmed by 5 bases and 1 base, leaving 9 bases between them. There are 13 amino acids in the CDR3, from cysteine to phenylalanine inclusive. Of all the DNA, just the CDR3 is kept, 39 bases in frame from base 1. For CDR1 and CDR2, the germline V gene (reference sequence) lists SGHNT and YYREEE.

The V gene is TRBV5-4 and the J gene is TRBJ1-1, with the D gene not clear enough to name. This TCR came from a man between 18 and 29 years old in good health and CMV-seropositive. Sequencing input: PBMCs. The CDR3 reads CASRWAPNTEAFF. In nucleotide form, the sequence is TGTGCCAGCAGATGGGCCCCGAACACTGAAGCTTTCTTT. The CDR3 plus the reference TRBV5-4 and TRBJ1-1 genes for the other parts give the full variable domain: ETGVTQSPTHLIKTRGQQVTLRCSSQSGHNTVSWYQQALGQGPQFIFQYYREEENGRGNFPPRFSGLQFPNYSSELNVNALELDDSALYLCASRWAPNTEAFFGQGTRLTVV.